Included here is one TCR beta chain sequence, with context. Its target is unknown. This specimen belongs to a study of T cell responses to AZD1222 COVID-19 vaccine. Whole-study results and caveats: Regions 160-218 and 743-854 held dominance among vaccine-associated CD4 TCRs, which spanned spike. The breadth and depth of Spike-specific TCRs increased once two AZD1222 doses had been given.

Clones were sequenced by immunoSEQ multiplex PCR, and TCRdb holds only the in-frame ones, with some missing. The sample shows roughly 100,000 clones, over 75% of them seen only once. The TCR sequence derives from an adult in good health. Sample: peripheral blood, taken on day 0 of AZD1222 vaccination.

The CDR3, as DNA: TGTGCCAGCAGCTTTCGGTGGGCAGGGTCAGACCAAGAGACCCAGTACTTC. This gives the protein CASSFRWAGSDQETQYF. The rearrangement uses TRBV7-7 and TRBJ2-5; TRBD1 is a possible D gene (5 bases). This CDR3 has 17 residues. V was trimmed by 3 bases and J by 0 bases, leaving 17 bases between them. From germline, CDR1 is SSHAT and CDR2 FNYEAQ (reference sequence).